Listed here is a single T cell receptor (beta chain). Antigen: not known. TCRdb keeps only in-frame clones here, not all; method: immunoSEQ multiplex PCR. Among 80,000 to 100,000 clones listed, 86% were seen once. The data derive from a study of T cell responses to AZD1222 COVID-19 vaccine. Study-level results: Nearly half of the spike-specific TCRs reportedly recognize variant regions that carry no mutations. Donors skewed white British and female; clonal diversity was possibly underestimated.

The CDR3 sequence is 15 residues long. CDR1 LNHDA and CDR2 SQIVND come from the germline V gene (reference sequence). V lost 5 bases, J lost 2 bases, and 16 bases lay in between. This receptor was identified in an adult in good health. This rearrangement joins TRBV19 to TRBJ2-7; maybe TRBD2 (5 bases). The material sequenced was peripheral blood, taken on day 0 of AZD1222 vaccination. The CDR3 DNA reads as TGTGCCAGTAGTCCCTCCGGGGTCTCGACCTACGAGCAGTACTTC. Translated, it gives CASSPSGVSTYEQYF.